This T cell receptor (beta chain) derives from a study of T cells in Graves' hyperthyroidism and ophthalmopathy (dated by TCRdb to the late 2010s). Some background on the complete study: Peripheral blood samples were taken at initial diagnosis, before any treatment was given. The paper describes TCR Vbeta CDR3 sequencing of about 140 peripheral blood samples, made up of around 41 ophthalmopathy patients, 70 to 75 hyperthyroidism patients and 17 progressor patients. Thyroid tissue and blood T-cell repertoires from about six Graves' hyperthyroidism patients were also compared in the study. The 100 or so discovery patients were randomly divided into training and test sets at a 7:3 ratio. An independent validation cohort of under 20 hyperthyroidism patients and roughly 16 patients who later progressed to ophthalmopathy tested prospective prediction of ophthalmopathy. Once sampling was done, hyperthyroidism patients were given methimazole at a starting dose of 30 mg daily, whereas ophthalmopathy patients were given high-dose intravenous methylprednisolone. To identify distinguishing TCR V-J signatures, a discovery cohort of about 95 patients was used, comprising fewer than 45 with Graves' ophthalmopathy and 57 with stable Graves' hyperthyroidism. What the work shows at the level of the full study, not this receptor alone: A model built on a 13 V-J signature distinguished ophthalmopathy from stable hyperthyroidism, reaching 85% to 90% sensitivity and approximately 81% specificity in cross-validation and 80%/75% in testing. No statistical method was used to set the sample size in advance, and investigators knew the group allocation. In validation, the model predicted progression to ophthalmopathy with roughly 66% sensitivity and less than 75% specificity, a median of 6.5 months before onset. Most expanded thyroid clonotypes (frequency above 0.001) were also found in blood, which suggests that blood repertoires may mirror thyroid immune responses.

V is trimmed back by 4 bases and J by 5 bases, and the junction contains 5 bases that no gene match accounts for. The CDR3 runs 15 amino acids, cysteine and phenylalanine included. Left in the record is the CDR3 DNA by itself, 45 bases read in frame from the first base. CDR1 and CDR2, looked up from the germline V gene, are SGHAT and FQNNGV. Ophthalmopathy patients had moderately to severely active disease, with a Clinical Activity Score of 3 or more, a NOSPECS grade of 4 or more, and a disease duration of less than 3 months. The study excluded patients with uncontrolled infections, other autoimmune diseases, pregnancy or lactation. Diagnoses relied on clinical symptoms, serum thyroxine and TRAb, thyroid ultrasound and orbital computed tomography. PBMCs were isolated from about 9.2 ml of fresh peripheral blood by Ficoll-Paque density gradient centrifugation. Total RNA was extracted with Trizol reagent, and quality was checked on an Agilent 2100 Bioanalyzer.

A word on this clonotype: Its antigen specificity is not known. No base-level quality is on record; no much larger clone is a single base apart.

The TCR beta CDR3 regions were amplified from the RNA transcripts. For the first round of RT-PCR on the TCR CDR3, the HTBI primer set was used together with the Qiagen OneStep RT-PCR kit. A second multiplex PCR round built the libraries, followed by size selection and purification. Paired-end sequencing of the libraries was performed with 100 bp reads on an Illumina HiSeq2000. The authors' pipeline ran thus. SOAPnuke was used to process the raw data, throwing out any read that contained adapters or uncalled bases, had a mean Phred below 15, or lacked an exact constant-primer or identifier match. COPE v1.2.5 was used to merge high-quality paired reads, and clonotypes were defined as unique nucleotide sequences. Clonotypes were aligned to IMGT TRBV, TRBD and TRBJ reference segments using MiTCR v1.1. Only V-J combinations with frequency above 0.0001, covering 99% to 99.2% of repertoires, were analysed. The TCS score was defined as F50 (clonal expansion) divided by E x V (chaos), with BLOSUM62-based TCRdist calculated between CDR3 peptides within each V-J. Welch's t-statistics and random forest reduced around 550 V-J features to under 15, which were used in a naive Bayes classifier (R e1071). TCRdb redid the processing of the public reads, applying fastp at Q25 and MiXCR, and retained in-frame beta chains. Rows with one shared CDR3 protein collapse into an entry with the most common genes and DNA. The V and J calls and clone size are TCRdb's, not the authors'. A total of 300,000 to 450,000 distinct CDR3 sequences appear in this sample, approximately 18% of them only once. The top ten constitute roughly 16% of the sample.

What was sequenced was blood. This TCR was recovered from a woman in her 40s with Graves' ophthalmopathy. The chain is encoded by TRBV11-2 joined to TRBJ2-5; the central 12 bases match TRBD2. The CDR3 here reads CASSSWTSGKETQYF. The DNA sequence is as follows: TGTGCCAGCAGCTCCTGGACTAGCGGGAAGGAGACCCAGTACTTC.